This T cell receptor beta chain was retrieved from a study of identical twins. The authors used template switching to add a universal primer site and gave cDNA unique molecular identifiers. One entry per CDR3 protein results from TCRdb running MiXCR on the 5' RACE reads. The sample carries some 1,600,000 distinct CDR3 sequences, around 29% recorded once. General study points: Models, which agreed with sharing between unrelated individuals, nonetheless underestimated the out-of-frame TCR alpha sharing seen in monozygotic twins. Cross-sectional statistical analysis was relied on for the conclusions, without the same donors being followed.

In the case of this clonotype: Its antigen is undetermined.

After removal of 5 bases from V and 6 bases from J, the junction contained 13 bases not matched to a gene. Germline CDR1 and CDR2: MNHEY and SMNVEV (reference sequence). The CDR3 extends over 16 amino acids. The V call is TRBV27, the J call TRBJ2-1; 7 bases map to TRBD1. Sequenced sample: cord blood. The TCR sequence derives from a newborn girl in good health. The chain's CDR3 is CASSLPFDAGGNEQFF. CDR3 in DNA: TGTGCCAGCAGTCTACCTTTCGACGCAGGGGGCAATGAGCAGTTCTTC.